A single sample gave rise to the 5 T cell receptor beta chains below, sequenced in a study of cytomegalovirus exposure and HLA in healthy donors. PCR involved 60 Vbeta and 13 Jbeta primers. The method was immunoSEQ multiplex PCR; TCRdb's version includes in-frame clones alone and lacks a portion of them. The profile shows a few hundred thousand clones, around 89% of them singletons. Material for sequencing was PBMCs. The receptors come from a woman aged 18 to 35 in good health and CMV-seronegative.

The CDR3 bases are TGTGCCAGCAGCTTGAGGGTGAGCGAGCAGTACTTC. It specifies CASSLRVSEQYF. This chain connects TRBV7-8 to TRBJ2-7; D is possibly TRBD2 (5 bases). This CDR3 is built from 12 residues. The germline CDR1 and CDR2 sequences are SGHVS and FQNEAQ. V dropped 3 bases and J dropped 6 bases, with 9 bases sitting between them.

This clone was observed once. The chain links TRBV7-9 to TRBJ2-5, with unresolved D. CDR3 length equals 14 residues. V was clipped by 1 base and J by 0 bases, with 6 bases between them. Germline V lookup: CDR1 SEHNR, CDR2 FQNEAQ (reference sequence). CDR3 bases: TGTGCCAGCAGCTTAGGGCTGTACCAAGAGACCCAGTACTTC. Translated: CASSLGLYQETQYF.

The V gene is TRBV10-1, the J gene TRBJ2-3; TRBD2 agrees at 13 bases. Per the germline V gene, CDR1 is WNHNN and CDR2 is SYGVQD (reference sequence). V shed 4 bases, J shed 1 base, and the junction held 17 bases outside the gene matches. The CDR3 contains 21 residues. The CDR3 DNA follows: TGCGCCAGCAGTGGGGACTTCCCCGACAGGGGACTAGCGGGGTGCACAGATACGCAGTATTTT. Translating gives CASSGDFPDRGLAGCTDTQYF.

The chain couples TRBV29-1 to TRBJ1-1, with 12 positions matching TRBD1. The CDR3 consists of 13 residues. V lost 7 bases and J lost 7; bases outside the gene matches: 7. Germline V gene lookup returns CDR1 SQVTM and CDR2 ANQGSEA. The CDR3 DNA reads as TGCAGCGCTAGGGGACAGGGGGCGGGTGAAGCTTTCTTT. It translates to CSARGQGAGEAFF.

The genes are TRBV7-8 and TRBJ2-1, with TRBD2 as a possible D gene (6 bases). In germline, CDR1 is SGHVS, CDR2 FQNEAQ. Trimming cost V 5 bases and J 0 bases, with 17 bases left between them. This CDR3 region has 17 residues. The CDR3 region is CASSRGSEGSSYNEQFF. The CDR3 DNA reads TGTGCCAGCAGCCGGGGGAGTGAGGGAAGCTCCTACAATGAGCAGTTCTTC.